This is a list of T cell receptor beta chains from one sample in a study of monozygotic twins with inflammatory bowel disease. Following a re-call of the 5' RACE reads, TCRdb has one entry per CDR3 protein and lacks DNA. The listing contains about 300,000 distinct CDR3 sequences. The sequenced sample was blood. These receptors originate from a human donor with ulcerative colitis or Crohn's disease, or a healthy co-twin of an affected twin (not recorded which). CDR3s include the opening cysteine and the closing phenylalanine or tryptophan.

J	V	CDR3
TRBJ1-1	TRBV5-1	CASSLGRGDTEAFF
TRBJ1-5	TRBV12-3/TRBV12-4	CASKGWGTGNQPQHF
TRBJ2-1	TRBV11-1	CASSDPLAGRIFTYNEQFF
TRBJ1-2	TRBV5-5	CASSQVPQATNYGYTF
TRBJ2-6	TRBV9	CASSALGSGANVLTF
TRBJ2-5	TRBV11-2	CASSLVRWETQYF
TRBJ2-7	TRBV12-3/TRBV12-4	CASRNPSGTLGEQYF
TRBJ1-2	TRBV7-2	CASSFFLDGYTF
TRBJ1-2	TRBV6-2/TRBV6-3	CASSYAGTLWRGYTF
TRBJ2-7	TRBV27	CASSRLGLNYEQYF
TRBJ2-2	TRBV7-3	CASSFKNTGELFF
TRBJ2-6	TRBV7-9	CASSLVSPGANVLTF
TRBJ2-3	TRBV5-1	CASSTGAGGPSTDTQYF
TRBJ2-5	TRBV6-2/TRBV6-3	CAGWTGGRQETQYF
TRBJ2-1	TRBV4-3	CASSQGPLLLALEQFF
TRBJ2-1	TRBV7-2	CASSFLGGEQFF
TRBJ1-1	TRBV7-9	CASSLDEGLMNTEAFF
TRBJ2-3	TRBV12-3/TRBV12-4	CASSFAGGITDTQYF
TRBJ2-7	TRBV29-1	CSVGQGSYEQYF
TRBJ2-1	TRBV6-1	CASSDLREDEQFF
TRBJ2-1	TRBV24-1	CATRGGRDEQFF
TRBJ2-5	TRBV5-1	CASSKQGWETQYF
TRBJ2-5	TRBV11-2	CASSLGWAELMETQYF
TRBJ2-2	TRBV5-1	CASTPGLSNTGELFF
TRBJ1-2	TRBV11-1	CASSLTFRQGTGRNYGYTF
TRBJ2-2	TRBV5-1	CASSYSREGGELFF
TRBJ1-5	TRBV4-1	CASSQQGNQPQHF
TRBJ2-1	TRBV2	CASRIDYQSNNEQFF
TRBJ2-7	TRBV7-3	CASSLSPGQGNYEQYF
TRBJ1-3	TRBV29-1	CSGQKGSGNTIYF
TRBJ2-1	TRBV19	CASTIGQSGYRYNEQFF
TRBJ1-1	TRBV7-8	CASTLGGAITEAFF
TRBJ1-2	TRBV10-3	CAISELGNYGYTF
TRBJ2-3	TRBV20-1	CSVRQGADDSTQYF
TRBJ2-6	TRBV28	CASTSQGFSGANVLTF
TRBJ2-5	TRBV24-1	CATSDRETQYF
TRBJ2-2	TRBV14	CASSHVAGTGELFF
TRBJ1-5	TRBV3-1	CASSLTGASSNQPQHF
TRBJ1-5	TRBV19	CASSIVGSNQPQHF
TRBJ2-3	TRBV24-1	CATGLAGDTDTQYF
TRBJ1-6	TRBV6-2/TRBV6-3	CASRGSSPLHF
TRBJ1-4	TRBV7-2	CASSLPGTNEKLFF
TRBJ2-6	TRBV7-2	CASSPGGAGANVLTF
TRBJ2-7	TRBV12-3/TRBV12-4	CASSGGGTGSIGDYEQYF
TRBJ2-7	TRBV5-6	CASSSTREQYF
TRBJ1-1	TRBV15	CATSSPGTSARNTEAFF
TRBJ2-3	TRBV9	CASSVGRRAKSDTQYF
TRBJ2-7	TRBV28	CASIVSGSDFKDEQYF